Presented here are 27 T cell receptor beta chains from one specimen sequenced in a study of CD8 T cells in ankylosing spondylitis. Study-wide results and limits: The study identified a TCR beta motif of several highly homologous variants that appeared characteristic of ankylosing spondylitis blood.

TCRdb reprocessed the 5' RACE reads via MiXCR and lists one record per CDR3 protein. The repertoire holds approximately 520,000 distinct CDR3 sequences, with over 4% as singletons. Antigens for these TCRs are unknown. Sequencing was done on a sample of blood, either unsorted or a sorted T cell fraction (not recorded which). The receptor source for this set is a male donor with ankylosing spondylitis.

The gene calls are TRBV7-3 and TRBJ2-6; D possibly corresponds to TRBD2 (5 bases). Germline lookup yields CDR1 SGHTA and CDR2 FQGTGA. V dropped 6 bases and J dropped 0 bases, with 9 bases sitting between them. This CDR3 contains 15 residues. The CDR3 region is CASSEGLSGANVLTF. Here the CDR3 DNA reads TGTGCCAGCAGTGAGGGTCTCTCTGGGGCCAACGTCCTGACTTTC.

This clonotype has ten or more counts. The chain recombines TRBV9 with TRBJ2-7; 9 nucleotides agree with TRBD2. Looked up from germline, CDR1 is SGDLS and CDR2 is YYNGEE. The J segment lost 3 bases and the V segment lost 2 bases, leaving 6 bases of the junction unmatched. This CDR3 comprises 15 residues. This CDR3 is CASSVYSSGVYEQYF. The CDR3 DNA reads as TGTGCCAGCAGCGTGTATTCTAGCGGGGTCTACGAGCAGTACTTC.

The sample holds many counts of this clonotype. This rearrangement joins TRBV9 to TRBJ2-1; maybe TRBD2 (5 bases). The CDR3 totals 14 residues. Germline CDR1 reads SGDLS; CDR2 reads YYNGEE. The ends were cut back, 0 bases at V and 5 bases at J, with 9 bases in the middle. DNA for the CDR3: TGTGCCAGCAGCGTAGGGCGGGTTGACAATGAGCAGTTCTTC. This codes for CASSVGRVDNEQFF.

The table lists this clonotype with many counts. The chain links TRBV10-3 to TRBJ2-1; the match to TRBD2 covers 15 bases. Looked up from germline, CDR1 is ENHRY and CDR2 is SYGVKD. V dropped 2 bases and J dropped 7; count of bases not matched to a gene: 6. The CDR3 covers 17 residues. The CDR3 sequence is CAISEGLAGGPVNEQFF. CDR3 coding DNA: TGTGCCATCAGTGAGGGACTAGCGGGGGGGCCCGTGAATGAGCAGTTCTTC.

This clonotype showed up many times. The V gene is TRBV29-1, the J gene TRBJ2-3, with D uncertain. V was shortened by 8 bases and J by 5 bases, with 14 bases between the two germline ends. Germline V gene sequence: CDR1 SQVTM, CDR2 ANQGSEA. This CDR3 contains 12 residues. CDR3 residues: CSSRTRGDTQYF. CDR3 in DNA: TGCAGCTCCCGGACCCGCGGAGATACGCAGTATTTT.

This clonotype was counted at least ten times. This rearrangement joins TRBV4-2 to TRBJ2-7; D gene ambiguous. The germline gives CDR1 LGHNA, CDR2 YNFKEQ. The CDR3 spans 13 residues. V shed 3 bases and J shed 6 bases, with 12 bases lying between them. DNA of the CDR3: TGTGCCAGCAGCCACGAAACGGCCTCCGAGCAGTACTTC. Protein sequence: CASSHETASEQYF.

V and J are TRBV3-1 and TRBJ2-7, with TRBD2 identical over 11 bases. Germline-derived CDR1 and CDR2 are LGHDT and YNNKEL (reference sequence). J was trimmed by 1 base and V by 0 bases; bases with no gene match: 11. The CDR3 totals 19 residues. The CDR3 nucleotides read TGTGCCAGCAGCCAAGATACTAGCGGGAGAGCCCTATTGTCCTACGAGCAGTACTTC. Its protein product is CASSQDTSGRALLSYEQYF.

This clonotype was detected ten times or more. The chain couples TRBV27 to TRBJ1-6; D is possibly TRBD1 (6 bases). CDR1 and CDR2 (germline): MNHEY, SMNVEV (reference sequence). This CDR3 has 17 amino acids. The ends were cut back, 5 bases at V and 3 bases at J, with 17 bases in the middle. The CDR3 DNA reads TGTGCCAGCAGTCCTACTGCCGGACAGTACTATAATTCACCCCTCCACTTT. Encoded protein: CASSPTAGQYYNSPLHF.

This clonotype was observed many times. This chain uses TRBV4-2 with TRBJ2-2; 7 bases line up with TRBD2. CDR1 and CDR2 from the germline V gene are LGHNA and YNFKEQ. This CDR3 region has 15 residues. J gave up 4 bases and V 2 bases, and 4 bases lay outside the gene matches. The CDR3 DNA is TGTGCCAGCAGCCAATTAGCGGGTCTCACCGGGGAGCTGTTTTTT. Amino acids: CASSQLAGLTGELFF.

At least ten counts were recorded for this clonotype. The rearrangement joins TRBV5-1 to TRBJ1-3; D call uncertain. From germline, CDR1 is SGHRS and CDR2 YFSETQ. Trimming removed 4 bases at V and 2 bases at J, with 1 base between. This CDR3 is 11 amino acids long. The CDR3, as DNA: TGCGCCAGCAGCACTGGAAACACCATATATTTT. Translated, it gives CASSTGNTIYF.

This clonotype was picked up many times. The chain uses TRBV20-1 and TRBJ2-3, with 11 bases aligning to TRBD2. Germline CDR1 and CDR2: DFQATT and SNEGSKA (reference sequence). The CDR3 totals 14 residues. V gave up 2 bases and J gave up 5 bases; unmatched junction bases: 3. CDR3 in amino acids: CSARSGLAVDTQYF. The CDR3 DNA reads TGCAGTGCTAGATCGGGACTAGCGGTAGATACGCAGTATTTT.

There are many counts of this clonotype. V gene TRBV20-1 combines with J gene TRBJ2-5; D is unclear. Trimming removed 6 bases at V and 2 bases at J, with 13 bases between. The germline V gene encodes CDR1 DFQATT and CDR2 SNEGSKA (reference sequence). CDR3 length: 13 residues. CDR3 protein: CSAPVGNQETQYF. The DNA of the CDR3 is TGCAGTGCGCCGGTGGGGAATCAAGAGACCCAGTACTTC.

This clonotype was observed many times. The CDR3 DNA is TGTGCCAGCAGCAAACGAGGAATCGGGGAGCTGTTTTTT. Encoded protein: CASSKRGIGELFF. This chain connects TRBV21-1 to TRBJ2-2. TRBV21-1 is shown as a pseudogene. The CDR3 contains 13 residues.

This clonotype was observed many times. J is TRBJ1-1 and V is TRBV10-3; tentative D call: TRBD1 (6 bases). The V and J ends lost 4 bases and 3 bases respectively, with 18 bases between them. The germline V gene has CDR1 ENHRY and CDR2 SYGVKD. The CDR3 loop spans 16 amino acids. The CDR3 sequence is CAISGFPQGSDTEAFF. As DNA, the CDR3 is TGTGCCATCAGTGGGTTCCCTCAGGGGTCGGACACTGAAGCTTTCTTT.

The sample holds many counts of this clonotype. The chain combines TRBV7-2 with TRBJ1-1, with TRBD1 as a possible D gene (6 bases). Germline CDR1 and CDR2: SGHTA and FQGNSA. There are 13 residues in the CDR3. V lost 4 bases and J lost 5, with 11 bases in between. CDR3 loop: CASSSTGRTEAFF. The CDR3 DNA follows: TGTGCCAGCAGCTCGACAGGTCGGACTGAAGCTTTCTTT. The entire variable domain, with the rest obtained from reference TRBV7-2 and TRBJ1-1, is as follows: GAGVSQSPSNKVTEKGKDVELRCDPISGHTALYWYRQSLGQGLEFLIYFQGNSAPDKSGLPSDRFSAERTGGSVSTLTIQRTQQEDSAVYLCASSSTGRTEAFFGQGTRLTVV.

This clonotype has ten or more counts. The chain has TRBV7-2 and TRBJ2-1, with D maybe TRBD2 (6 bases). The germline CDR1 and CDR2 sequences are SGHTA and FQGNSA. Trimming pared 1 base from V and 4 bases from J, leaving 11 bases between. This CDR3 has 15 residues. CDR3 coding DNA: TGTGCCAGCAGCTTAGTTGTGGCGGGATACAATGAGCAGTTCTTC. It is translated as CASSLVVAGYNEQFF.

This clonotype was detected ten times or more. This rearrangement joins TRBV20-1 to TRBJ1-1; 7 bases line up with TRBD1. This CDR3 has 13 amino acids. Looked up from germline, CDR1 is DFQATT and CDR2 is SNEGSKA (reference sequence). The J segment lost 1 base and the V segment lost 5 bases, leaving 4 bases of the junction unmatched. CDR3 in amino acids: CSALGQPNTEAFF. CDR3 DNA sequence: TGCAGTGCTTTGGGACAGCCGAACACTGAAGCTTTCTTT.

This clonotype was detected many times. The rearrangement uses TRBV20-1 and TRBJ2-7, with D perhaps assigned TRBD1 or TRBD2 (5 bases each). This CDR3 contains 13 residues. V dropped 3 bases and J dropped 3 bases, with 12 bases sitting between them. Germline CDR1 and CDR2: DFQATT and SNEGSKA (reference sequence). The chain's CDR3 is CSASWGYGYEQYF. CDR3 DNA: TGCAGTGCTAGTTGGGGGTACGGCTACGAGCAGTACTTC.

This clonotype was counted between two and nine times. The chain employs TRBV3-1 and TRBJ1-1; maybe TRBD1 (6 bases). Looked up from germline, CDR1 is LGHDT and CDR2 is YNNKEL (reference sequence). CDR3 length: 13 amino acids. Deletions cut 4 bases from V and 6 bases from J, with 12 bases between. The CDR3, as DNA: TGTGCCAGCAGCCCAGGGGTTGAGGCTGAAGCTTTCTTT. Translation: CASSPGVEAEAFF.

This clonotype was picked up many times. The CDR3 sequence: CASSYSVDEQFF. The CDR3 coding sequence is TGTGCCAGCAGTTACAGCGTGGATGAGCAGTTCTTC. The chain couples TRBV6-2 or TRBV6-3 to TRBJ2-1; D gene ambiguous. Germline lookup yields CDR1 MNHEY and CDR2 SVGEGT. The CDR3 sequence is 12 residues long. Trimming removed 2 bases from V and 8 bases from J, with 7 bases in between.

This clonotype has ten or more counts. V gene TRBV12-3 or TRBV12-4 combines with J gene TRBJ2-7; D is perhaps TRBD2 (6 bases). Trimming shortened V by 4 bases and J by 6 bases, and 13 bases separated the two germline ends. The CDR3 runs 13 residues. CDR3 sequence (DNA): TGTGCCAGCAGTTGGATTAGCGGAAGCGAGCAGTACTTC. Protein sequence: CASSWISGSEQYF.

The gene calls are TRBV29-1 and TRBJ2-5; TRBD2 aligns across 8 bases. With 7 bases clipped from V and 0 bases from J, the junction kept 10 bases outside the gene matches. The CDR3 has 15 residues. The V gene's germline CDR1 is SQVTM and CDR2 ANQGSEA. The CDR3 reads CSAPGVAGYQETQYF. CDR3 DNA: TGCAGCGCCCCGGGGGTAGCGGGGTACCAAGAGACCCAGTACTTC.

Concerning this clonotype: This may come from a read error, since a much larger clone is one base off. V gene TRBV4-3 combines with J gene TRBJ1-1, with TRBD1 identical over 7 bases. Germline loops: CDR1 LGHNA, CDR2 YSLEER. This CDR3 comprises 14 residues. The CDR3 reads CASSEQGWGTEASF. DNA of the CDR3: TGCGCCAGCAGCGAACAGGGGTGGGGCACTGAAGCTTCCTTT.

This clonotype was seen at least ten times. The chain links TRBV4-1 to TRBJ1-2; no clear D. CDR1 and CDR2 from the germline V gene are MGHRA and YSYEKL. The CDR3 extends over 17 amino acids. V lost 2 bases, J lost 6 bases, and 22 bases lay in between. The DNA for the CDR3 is TGCGCCAGCAGCCAACATTCGACACGAACCGTTTTTAATGGCTACACCTTC. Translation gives CASSQHSTRTVFNGYTF.

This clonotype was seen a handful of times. The CDR3 region is CASSYRPPGSSNTEAFF. The CDR3 region has the DNA TGTGCCAGCAGTTACCGACCTCCAGGGAGCTCGAACACTGAAGCTTTCTTT. V and J are TRBV6-5 and TRBJ1-1; D might be TRBD1 (5 bases). The CDR3 runs 17 residues. V lost 2 bases and J 1 base, leaving 17 bases between the germline ends. Germline CDR1 reads MNHEY; CDR2 reads SVGAGI.

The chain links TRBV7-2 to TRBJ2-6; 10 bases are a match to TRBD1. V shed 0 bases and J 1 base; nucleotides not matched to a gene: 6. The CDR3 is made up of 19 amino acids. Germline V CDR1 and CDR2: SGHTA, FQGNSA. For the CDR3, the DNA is TGTGCCAGCAGCTTAGCTATAGGGACAGGGGCTTCTGGGGCCAACGTCCTGACTTTC. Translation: CASSLAIGTGASGANVLTF.

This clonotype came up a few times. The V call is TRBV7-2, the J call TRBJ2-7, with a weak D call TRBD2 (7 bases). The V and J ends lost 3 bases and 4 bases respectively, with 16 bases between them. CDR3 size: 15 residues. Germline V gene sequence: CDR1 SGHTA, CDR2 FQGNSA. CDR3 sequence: CASSLLGGAEYEQYF. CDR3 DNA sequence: TGTGCCAGCAGCTTGTTGGGGGGGGCCGAATACGAGCAGTACTTC. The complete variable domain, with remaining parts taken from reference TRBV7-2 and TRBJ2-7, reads GAGVSQSPSNKVTEKGKDVELRCDPISGHTALYWYRQSLGQGLEFLIYFQGNSAPDKSGLPSDRFSAERTGGSVSTLTIQRTQQEDSAVYLCASSLLGGAEYEQYFGPGTRLTVT.